A selection of T cell receptor beta chains follows, all from one sample in a study of cytomegalovirus exposure and HLA in healthy donors. The protocol was immunoSEQ multiplex PCR, while the TCRdb copy is restricted to in-frame clones and leaves out a portion. This sample yields 100,000 to 150,000 clones, of which approximately 85% are seen a single time; about 1.5% belongs to the top ten. Input material: PBMCs. These receptors all stem from a boy aged 5-17 years in good health and CMV-seronegative. Both conserved end residues are part of each CDR3. Fields, in order: J gene, D gene, V gene, clone size, CDR3 DNA, CDR3 protein. D genes are given only for firm matches. Rows give clone size only sometimes, using once, few, many, or a class for an expanded clone.

J gene: TRBJ2-2; D gene: TRBD2; V gene: TRBV5-1; clone size: -; CDR3 DNA: TGCGCCAGCAGCGGCTCTAGCGGGCTTTTCGCCGGGGAGCTGTTTTTT; CDR3 protein: CASSGSSGLFAGELFF
J gene: TRBJ1-5; D gene: -; V gene: TRBV2; clone size: once; CDR3 DNA: TGTGCCAGCAATCGGGAACACAATCAGCCCCAGCATTTT; CDR3 protein: CASNREHNQPQHF
J gene: TRBJ2-7; D gene: -; V gene: TRBV5-8; clone size: -; CDR3 DNA: TGTGCCAGCAGCGTAGCGGACAGGTTCGAGCAGTACTTC; CDR3 protein: CASSVADRFEQYF
J gene: TRBJ1-2; D gene: -; V gene: TRBV6-1; clone size: -; CDR3 DNA: TGTGCCAGCAGTGAAGTCGGGGATGGCTACACCTTC; CDR3 protein: CASSEVGDGYTF
J gene: TRBJ2-1; D gene: TRBD2; V gene: TRBV27; clone size: -; CDR3 DNA: TGTGCCAGCAGTCCGTCGGCGGGAGATTTGAACAATGAGCAGTTCTTC; CDR3 protein: CASSPSAGDLNNEQFF
J gene: TRBJ2-1; D gene: TRBD2; V gene: TRBV6-4; clone size: -; CDR3 DNA: TGTGCCAGCAGTAAGGGACTAGCGGGAGGGCCCGGGGAGCAGTTCTTC; CDR3 protein: CASSKGLAGGPGEQFF
J gene: TRBJ1-1; D gene: -; V gene: TRBV4-3; clone size: -; CDR3 DNA: TGCGCCAGCAGCCAGATCACTAATGGAAACACTGAAGCTTTCTTT; CDR3 protein: CASSQITNGNTEAFF
J gene: TRBJ2-7; D gene: -; V gene: TRBV29-1; clone size: -; CDR3 DNA: TGCAGCGTTGCCGGGGTGGGGTCCTACGAGCAGTACTTC; CDR3 protein: CSVAGVGSYEQYF
J gene: TRBJ2-2; D gene: -; V gene: TRBV2; clone size: -; CDR3 DNA: TGTGCCAGCGATGGACAGTCCACTAACACCGGGGAGCTGTTTTTT; CDR3 protein: CASDGQSTNTGELFF
J gene: TRBJ1-2; D gene: -; V gene: TRBV9; clone size: few; CDR3 DNA: TGTGCCAGCAGCGTCTCAGACACCAACTATGGCTACACCTTC; CDR3 protein: CASSVSDTNYGYTF
J gene: TRBJ1-1; D gene: TRBD1; V gene: TRBV5-4; clone size: -; CDR3 DNA: TGTGCCAGCAGCCTTAAGACAGGGGGGAACACTGAAGCTTTCTTT; CDR3 protein: CASSLKTGGNTEAFF
J gene: TRBJ1-1; D gene: -; V gene: TRBV7-2; clone size: -; CDR3 DNA: TGTGCCAGCAGCTTATCTCCGGGTCGAAGGGGGAACACTGAAGCTTTCTTT; CDR3 protein: CASSLSPGRRGNTEAFF
J gene: TRBJ2-7; D gene: TRBD1; V gene: TRBV4-3; clone size: -; CDR3 DNA: TGCGCCAGCAGCCACGGGACAGGTAGCTCCTACGAGCAGTACTTC; CDR3 protein: CASSHGTGSSYEQYF
J gene: TRBJ1-3; D gene: -; V gene: TRBV10-3; clone size: once; CDR3 DNA: TGTGCCATCAGTGAGTCAATGCAGGCTGGAAACACCATATATTTT; CDR3 protein: CAISESMQAGNTIYF
J gene: TRBJ2-7; D gene: -; V gene: TRBV7-2; clone size: -; CDR3 DNA: TGTGCCAGCAGCTCAACCCTAAGAACAGGGTCGGGGGAGCAGTACTTC; CDR3 protein: CASSSTLRTGSGEQYF
J gene: TRBJ1-1; D gene: -; V gene: TRBV7-9; clone size: -; CDR3 DNA: TGTGCCAGCAGCGCCACTCTTAGAGACAGCCTGAACACTGAAGCTTTCTTT; CDR3 protein: CASSATLRDSLNTEAFF
J gene: TRBJ2-7; D gene: -; V gene: TRBV19; clone size: -; CDR3 DNA: TGTGCCAGTAGTGTCCAGGGGGGCTACGAGCAGTACTTC; CDR3 protein: CASSVQGGYEQYF
J gene: TRBJ2-5; D gene: TRBD1; V gene: TRBV4-1; clone size: -; CDR3 DNA: TGCGCCAGCAGCCAACTAGGACAGGGGGCGGGGGAGACCCAGTACTTC; CDR3 protein: CASSQLGQGAGETQYF
J gene: TRBJ1-2; D gene: -; V gene: TRBV7-8; clone size: -; CDR3 DNA: TGTGCCAGCAGCTTAGGCCGGGACAACGCATATGGCTACACCTTC; CDR3 protein: CASSLGRDNAYGYTF
J gene: TRBJ1-1; D gene: -; V gene: TRBV18; clone size: once; CDR3 DNA: TGTGCCAGCTCACCACTCCCGGACAAAAACACTGAAGCTTTCTTT; CDR3 protein: CASSPLPDKNTEAFF
J gene: TRBJ2-1; D gene: TRBD2; V gene: TRBV5-4; clone size: -; CDR3 DNA: TGTGCCAGCAGCTCTAGCGGGGGGGTTTACAATGAGCAGTTCTTC; CDR3 protein: CASSSSGGVYNEQFF
J gene: TRBJ1-3; D gene: TRBD1; V gene: TRBV5-1; clone size: -; CDR3 DNA: TGCGCCAGCAGCTGGGGACAGTTCCTCTCTGGAAACACCATATATTTT; CDR3 protein: CASSWGQFLSGNTIYF
J gene: TRBJ1-5; D gene: -; V gene: TRBV6-1; clone size: -; CDR3 DNA: TGTGCCAGTACTAATCCACCGCGGGGGCCCCAGCATTTT; CDR3 protein: CASTNPPRGPQHF
J gene: TRBJ2-7; D gene: -; V gene: TRBV7-9; clone size: -; CDR3 DNA: TGTTCCAGCAGCCCAGGGGTCTACGAGCAGTACTTC; CDR3 protein: CSSSPGVYEQYF
J gene: TRBJ2-3; D gene: TRBD2; V gene: TRBV7-9; clone size: -; CDR3 DNA: TGTGCCAGCAGCTCCACTAGCGGGATAATAGGCACAGATACGCAGTATTTT; CDR3 protein: CASSSTSGIIGTDTQYF
J gene: TRBJ2-5; D gene: -; V gene: TRBV7-7; clone size: -; CDR3 DNA: TGTGCCAGCAGCTTAGGTACAGGGTCAGAGACCCAGTACTTC; CDR3 protein: CASSLGTGSETQYF
J gene: TRBJ1-2; D gene: TRBD1; V gene: TRBV6-1; clone size: -; CDR3 DNA: TGTGCCAGCAGTGACTGGGGACAGGGGGGCTACACCTTC; CDR3 protein: CASSDWGQGGYTF
J gene: TRBJ2-2; D gene: -; V gene: TRBV11-2; clone size: -; CDR3 DNA: TGTGCCAGCAGCTTAGTCAGGGACGGGGAGCTGTTTTTT; CDR3 protein: CASSLVRDGELFF
J gene: TRBJ1-3; D gene: -; V gene: TRBV6-6; clone size: -; CDR3 DNA: TGTGCCAGCAGGGAGGGGGGGAGGCCGGGAAACACCATATATTTT; CDR3 protein: CASREGGRPGNTIYF
J gene: TRBJ2-6; D gene: -; V gene: TRBV11-2; clone size: once; CDR3 DNA: TGTGCCAGCAGCCCCCGCGAGAGCCTTGGCTCTGGGGCCAACGTCCTGACTTTC; CDR3 protein: CASSPRESLGSGANVLTF
J gene: TRBJ1-1; D gene: TRBD1; V gene: TRBV19; clone size: once; CDR3 DNA: TGTGCCAGTAGGGGACAGGGGGGGTTGAACACTGAAGCTTTCTTT; CDR3 protein: CASRGQGGLNTEAFF
J gene: TRBJ1-1; D gene: TRBD1; V gene: TRBV4-3; clone size: -; CDR3 DNA: TGCGCCAGCAGCCTAGGGACAGGGGGCTTAGGGATGAACACTGAAGCTTTCTTT; CDR3 protein: CASSLGTGGLGMNTEAFF
J gene: TRBJ1-3; D gene: TRBD1; V gene: TRBV19; clone size: once; CDR3 DNA: TGTGCCAGTAGTCGACGGACAGGGGGCGGTGGAAACACCATATATTTT; CDR3 protein: CASSRRTGGGGNTIYF
J gene: TRBJ2-5; D gene: -; V gene: TRBV5-1; clone size: -; CDR3 DNA: TGCGCCAGCAGCTTGGTTGCAGGGGCCGAGACCCAGTACTTC; CDR3 protein: CASSLVAGAETQYF
J gene: TRBJ1-1; D gene: TRBD1; V gene: TRBV4-2; clone size: -; CDR3 DNA: TGTGCCAGCAGCCAGGCCGGGACAGGGGGCTTAACTGAAGCTTTCTTT; CDR3 protein: CASSQAGTGGLTEAFF
J gene: TRBJ2-3; D gene: -; V gene: TRBV21-1; clone size: -; CDR3 DNA: TGTGCCAGCAGCAAAATGACTAGCGGGGGGCCAGATACGCAGTATTTT; CDR3 protein: CASSKMTSGGPDTQYF
J gene: TRBJ1-5; D gene: -; V gene: TRBV6-5; clone size: -; CDR3 DNA: TGTGCCAGCAGGAAGAATACAGGGTACCATCAGCCCCAGCATTTT; CDR3 protein: CASRKNTGYHQPQHF
J gene: TRBJ2-1; D gene: TRBD2; V gene: TRBV19; clone size: -; CDR3 DNA: TGTGCCAGTCGCATGGGACTAGCGGGAGGAAGTGAGCAGTTCTTC; CDR3 protein: CASRMGLAGGSEQFF
J gene: TRBJ1-5; D gene: TRBD1; V gene: TRBV9; clone size: -; CDR3 DNA: TGTGCCAGCAGCGTAGGGACAGGGGGCGGTCAGCCCCAGCATTTT; CDR3 protein: CASSVGTGGGQPQHF